The T cell receptor (beta chain) described here comes from a study of cytomegalovirus exposure and HLA in healthy donors. This clone has just one count. Its antigen is unknown. V lost 10 bases and J lost 2; bases outside the gene matches: 11. The CDR3 spans 16 residues. CDR1 and CDR2 from the germline V gene are MNHEY and SMNVEV (reference sequence). Study-level points and caveats: In an earlier analysis, about 87% or about 30%: the productive usage of most TCR beta V segments. The authors listed 164 TCR beta chains as cytomegalovirus-associated.

The donors (healthy individuals) were bone marrow donors. The PCR contained 60 Vbeta and 13 Jbeta primers. Sequenced by immunoSEQ multiplex PCR; TCRdb stores in-frame clones only, minus some. The sample lists 150,000 to 200,000 clones, 84% occurring once. V and J are TRBV27 and TRBJ1-3; 10 nucleotides line up with TRBD1. The sequenced material came from PBMCs. This receptor was taken from a boy aged 2-9 years in good health and CMV-seronegative. The CDR3 nucleotides read TGTGCCAACCCCAGGACAGGGGGAGGAACTGGAAACACCATATATTTT. As protein: CANPRTGGGTGNTIYF.